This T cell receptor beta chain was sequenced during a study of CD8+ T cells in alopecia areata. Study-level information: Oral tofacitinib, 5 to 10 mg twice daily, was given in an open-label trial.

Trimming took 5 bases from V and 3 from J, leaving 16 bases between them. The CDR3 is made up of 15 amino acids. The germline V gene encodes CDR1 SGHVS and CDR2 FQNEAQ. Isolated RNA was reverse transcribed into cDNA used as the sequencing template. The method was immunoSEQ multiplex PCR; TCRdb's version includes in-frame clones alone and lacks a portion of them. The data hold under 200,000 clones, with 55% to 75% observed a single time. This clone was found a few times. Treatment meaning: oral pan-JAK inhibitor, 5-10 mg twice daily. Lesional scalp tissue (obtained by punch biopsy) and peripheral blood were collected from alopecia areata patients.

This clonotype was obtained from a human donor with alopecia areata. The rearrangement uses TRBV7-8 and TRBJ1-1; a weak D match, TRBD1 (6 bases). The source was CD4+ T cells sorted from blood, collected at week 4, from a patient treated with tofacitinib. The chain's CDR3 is CASSLDQGQYTEAFF. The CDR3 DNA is TGTGCCAGCAGCCTAGACCAGGGGCAGTACACTGAAGCTTTCTTT.